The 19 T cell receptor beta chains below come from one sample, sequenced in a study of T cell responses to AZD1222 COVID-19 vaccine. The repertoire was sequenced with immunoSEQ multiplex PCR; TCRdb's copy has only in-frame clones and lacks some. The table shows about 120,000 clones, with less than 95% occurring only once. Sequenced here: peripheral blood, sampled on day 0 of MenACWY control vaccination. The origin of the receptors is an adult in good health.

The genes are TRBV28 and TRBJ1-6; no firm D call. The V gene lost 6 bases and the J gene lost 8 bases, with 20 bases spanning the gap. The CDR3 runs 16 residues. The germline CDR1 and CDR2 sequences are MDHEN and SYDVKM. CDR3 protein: CASRVPPSGGDSPLHF. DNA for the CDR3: TGTGCCAGCAGAGTACCCCCCAGTGGTGGGGATTCACCCCTCCACTTT.

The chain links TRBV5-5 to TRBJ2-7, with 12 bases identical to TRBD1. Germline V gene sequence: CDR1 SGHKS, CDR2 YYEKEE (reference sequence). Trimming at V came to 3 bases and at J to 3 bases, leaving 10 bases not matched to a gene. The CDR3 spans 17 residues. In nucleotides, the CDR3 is TGTGCCAGCAGCTACTTACCGGGACAGGGGGCGAACTACGAGCAGTACTTC. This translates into CASSYLPGQGANYEQYF.

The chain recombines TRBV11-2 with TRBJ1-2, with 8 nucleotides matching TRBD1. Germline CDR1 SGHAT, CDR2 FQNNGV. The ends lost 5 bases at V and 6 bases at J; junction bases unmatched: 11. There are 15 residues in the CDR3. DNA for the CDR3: TGTGCCAGCAGCCCACGTGACAGGGGCCGAAATGGCTACACCTTC. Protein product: CASSPRDRGRNGYTF.

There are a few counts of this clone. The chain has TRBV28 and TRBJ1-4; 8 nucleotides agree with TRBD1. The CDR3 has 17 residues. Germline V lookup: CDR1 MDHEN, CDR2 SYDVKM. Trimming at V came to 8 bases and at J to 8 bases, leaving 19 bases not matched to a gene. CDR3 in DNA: TGTGCCAGCGGTTCCCGGGACAGGCCGTTCGATCGGGAAAAACTGTTTTTT. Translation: CASGSRDRPFDREKLFF.

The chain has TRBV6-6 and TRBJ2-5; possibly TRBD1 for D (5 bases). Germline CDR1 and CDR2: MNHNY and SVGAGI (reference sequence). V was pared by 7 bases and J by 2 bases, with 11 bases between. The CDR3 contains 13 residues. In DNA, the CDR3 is TGTGCCAGCACGTCGACAGAGCAAGAGACCCAGTACTTC. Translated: CASTSTEQETQYF.

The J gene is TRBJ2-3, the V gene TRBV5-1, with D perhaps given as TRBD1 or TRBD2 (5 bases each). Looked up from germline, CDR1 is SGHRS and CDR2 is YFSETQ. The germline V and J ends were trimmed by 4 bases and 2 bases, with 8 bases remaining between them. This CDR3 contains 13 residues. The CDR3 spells CASSGDLTDTQYF. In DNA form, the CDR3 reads TGCGCCAGCAGCGGGGACCTCACAGATACGCAGTATTTT.

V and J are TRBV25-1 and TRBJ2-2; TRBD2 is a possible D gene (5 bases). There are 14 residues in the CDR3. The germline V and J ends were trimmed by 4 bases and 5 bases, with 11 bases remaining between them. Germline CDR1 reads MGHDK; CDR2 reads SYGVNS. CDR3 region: CASSGRAETGELFF. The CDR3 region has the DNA TGTGCCAGCAGTGGGAGAGCGGAGACCGGGGAGCTGTTTTTT.

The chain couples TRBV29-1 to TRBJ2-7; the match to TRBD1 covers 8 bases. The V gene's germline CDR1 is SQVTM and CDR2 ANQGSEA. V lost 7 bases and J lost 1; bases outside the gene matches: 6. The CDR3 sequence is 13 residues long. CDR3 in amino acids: CSGRQGKSYEQYV. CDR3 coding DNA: TGCAGCGGCAGACAGGGGAAGTCCTACGAGCAGTACGTC.

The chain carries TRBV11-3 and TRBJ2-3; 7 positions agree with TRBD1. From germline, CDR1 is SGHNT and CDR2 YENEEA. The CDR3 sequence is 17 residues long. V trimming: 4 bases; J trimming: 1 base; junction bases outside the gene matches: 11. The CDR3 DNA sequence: TGTGCCAGCAGCTCCTACAGGGGACACGGTGGCACAGATACGCAGTATTTT. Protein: CASSSYRGHGGTDTQYF. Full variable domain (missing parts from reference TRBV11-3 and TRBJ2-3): EAGVVQSPRYKIIEKKQPVAFWCNPISGHNTLYWYLQNLGQGPELLIRYENEEAVDDSQLPKDRFSAERLKGVDSTLKIQPAELGDSAVYLCASSSYRGHGGTDTQYFGPGTRLTVL.

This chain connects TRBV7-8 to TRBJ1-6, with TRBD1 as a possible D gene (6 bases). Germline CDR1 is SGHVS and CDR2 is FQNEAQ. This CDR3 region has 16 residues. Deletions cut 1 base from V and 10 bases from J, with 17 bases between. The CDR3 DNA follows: TGTGCCAGCAGCTTAGAGAGGGGGACTCAACTATCACCCCTCCACTTT. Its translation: CASSLERGTQLSPLHF.

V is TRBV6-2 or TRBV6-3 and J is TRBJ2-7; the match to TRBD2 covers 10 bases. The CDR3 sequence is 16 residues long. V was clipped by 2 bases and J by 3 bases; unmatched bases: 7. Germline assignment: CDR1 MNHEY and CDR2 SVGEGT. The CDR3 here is CASSYPSGTSVYEQYF. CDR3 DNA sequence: TGTGCCAGCAGTTACCCCTCCGGGACTAGCGTCTACGAGCAGTACTTC.

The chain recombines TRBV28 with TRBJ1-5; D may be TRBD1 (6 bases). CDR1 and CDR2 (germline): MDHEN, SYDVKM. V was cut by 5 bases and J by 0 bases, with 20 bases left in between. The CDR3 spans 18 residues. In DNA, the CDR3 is TGTGCCAGCAGTCCCGGATACTCAGTAGGGGGTAGCAATCAGCCCCAGCATTTT. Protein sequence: CASSPGYSVGGSNQPQHF.

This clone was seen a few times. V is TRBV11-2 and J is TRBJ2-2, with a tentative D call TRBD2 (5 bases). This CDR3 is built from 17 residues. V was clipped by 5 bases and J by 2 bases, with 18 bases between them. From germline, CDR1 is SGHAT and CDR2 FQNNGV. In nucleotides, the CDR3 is TGTGCCAGCAGCCGGCGGGCAGGACTTACTAACACCGGGGAGCTGTTTTTT. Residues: CASSRRAGLTNTGELFF. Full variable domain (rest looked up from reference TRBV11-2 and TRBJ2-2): EAGVAQSPRYKIIEKRQSVAFWCNPISGHATLYWYQQILGQGPKLLIQFQNNGVVDDSQLPKDRFSAERLKGVDSTLKIQPAKLEDSAVYLCASSRRAGLTNTGELFFGEGSRLTVL.

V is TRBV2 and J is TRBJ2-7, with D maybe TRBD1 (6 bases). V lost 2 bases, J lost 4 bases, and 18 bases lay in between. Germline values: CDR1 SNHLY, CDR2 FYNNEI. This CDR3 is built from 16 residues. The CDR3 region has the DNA TGTGCCAGCAGTGAAACCCTTGGGCAGGGGATTTACGAGCAGTACGTC. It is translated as CASSETLGQGIYEQYV.

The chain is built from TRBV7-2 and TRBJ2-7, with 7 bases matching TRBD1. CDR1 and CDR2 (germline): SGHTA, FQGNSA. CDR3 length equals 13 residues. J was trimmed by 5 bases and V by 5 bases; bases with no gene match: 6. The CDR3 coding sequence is TGTGCCAGCAGCCGGGACAGAGGAGACGAGCAGTACGTC. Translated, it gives CASSRDRGDEQYV.

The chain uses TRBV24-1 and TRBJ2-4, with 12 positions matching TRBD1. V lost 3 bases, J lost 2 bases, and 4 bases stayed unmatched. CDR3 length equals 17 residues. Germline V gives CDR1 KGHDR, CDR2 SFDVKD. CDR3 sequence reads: CATSDKGQGASKNIQYF. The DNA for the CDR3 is TGTGCCACCAGTGATAAGGGACAGGGGGCCTCCAAAAACATTCAGTACTTC.

The CDR3 here is CASSGSGGTDTQYF. CDR3 DNA sequence: TGTGCCAGCAGCGGGTCAGGGGGCACAGATACGCAGTATTTT. The chain recombines TRBV3-1 (or the pseudogene TRBV3-2) with TRBJ2-3, with D possibly TRBD1 on 6 matching bases. V was clipped by 5 bases and J by 1 base, with 10 bases between them. The CDR3 runs to 14 residues. Germline CDR1 reads LGHDT; CDR2 reads YNNKEL (reference sequence).

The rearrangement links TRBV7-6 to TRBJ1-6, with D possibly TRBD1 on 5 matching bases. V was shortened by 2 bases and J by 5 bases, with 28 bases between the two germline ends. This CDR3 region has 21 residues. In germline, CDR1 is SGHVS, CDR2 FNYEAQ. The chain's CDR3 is CASSLTRETPILPGNNSPLHF. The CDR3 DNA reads TGTGCCAGCAGCTTAACCAGGGAAACTCCTATTTTGCCCGGTAATAATTCACCCCTCCACTTT.

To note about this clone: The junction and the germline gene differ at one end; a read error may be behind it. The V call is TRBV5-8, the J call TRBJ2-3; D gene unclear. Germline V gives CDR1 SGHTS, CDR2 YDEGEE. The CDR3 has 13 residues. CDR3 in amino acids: CASNLEYTDTQYF. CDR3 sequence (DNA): TGTGCCAGCAACTTGGAGTACACAGATACGCAGTATTTT.